Listed below are T cell receptor beta chains from one sample, sequenced in a study of cytomegalovirus exposure and HLA in healthy donors. Clones were read by immunoSEQ multiplex PCR, and TCRdb kept only the in-frame ones, dropping some. The sample's table shows approximately 93,000 clones. The sample consisted of PBMCs. These receptors came from a woman between 25 and 40 years old in good health and CMV-seronegative. CDR3s include the opening cysteine and the closing phenylalanine or tryptophan. D genes are given only for firm matches. Size is omitted from some rows. Given values are once, few, many or a class for expanded clones.

TRBD1	TRBV15	TRBJ1-3	NA	TGTGCCACCAGCAGAGATTCGGGACAGGGAAACACCATATATTTT	CATSRDSGQGNTIYF
TRBD2	TRBV6-5	TRBJ2-5	NA	TGTGCCAGCAGTGGGGGACTAGGGGAGACCCAGTACTTC	CASSGGLGETQYF
NA	TRBV11-1	TRBJ1-2	NA	TGTGCCAGCAGCGCCGGACTTAACTATGGCTACACCTTC	CASSAGLNYGYTF
NA	TRBV25-1	TRBJ1-4	NA	TGTGCCAGCAGTGCCCAGGGGATCAAACTGTTTTTT	CASSAQGIKLFF
NA	TRBV27	TRBJ1-2	NA	TGTGCCAGCAGTTTTGGACCCCCGGGGGTTCGGTATGGCTACACCTTC	CASSFGPPGVRYGYTF
NA	TRBV5-1	TRBJ1-2	NA	TGCGCCAGCAGCTTAGCACAGGGAGGCTACACCTTC	CASSLAQGGYTF
TRBD2	TRBV7-2	TRBJ2-7	NA	TGTGCCAGCAGCTCGACCACTAGCGGGAGTGGGTACGAGCAGTACTTC	CASSSTTSGSGYEQYF
TRBD1	TRBV18	TRBJ1-2	NA	TGTGCCAGCTCATCGGGACAGGGGGTGTGGTATGGCTACACCTTC	CASSSGQGVWYGYTF
NA	TRBV2	TRBJ2-7	NA	TGTGCCAGCAGTGAAGAGACAGGTTACGAGCAGTACTTC	CASSEETGYEQYF
NA	TRBV28	TRBJ1-5	NA	TGTGCCAGCAGTTTGGCACAGCCCCAGCATTTT	CASSLAQPQHF
NA	TRBV29-1	TRBJ2-7	NA	TGCAGCGTTTGGGCAGGGAACCACGAGCAGTACTTC	CSVWAGNHEQYF
NA	TRBV7-7	TRBJ1-1	NA	TGTGCTAGCAGCTACGACAGGAACACTGAAGCTTTCTTT	CASSYDRNTEAFF
NA	TRBV29-1	TRBJ1-1	NA	TGCAGCGTTCTATACAGGATGAACACTGAAGCTTTCTTT	CSVLYRMNTEAFF
TRBD1	TRBV5-6	TRBJ2-5	NA	TGTGCCAGCAGCCCATGGACAGGGACAGAGACCCAGTACTTC	CASSPWTGTETQYF
NA	TRBV10-3	TRBJ2-4	NA	TGTGCCATCAGTGAGTCCGACAGCCGGTATTACATTCAGTACTTC	CAISESDSRYYIQYF
TRBD2	TRBV2	TRBJ2-3	NA	TGTGCCAGCAGTGAAGCGCTGGGCGGGAGTGGCGATACGCAGTATTTT	CASSEALGGSGDTQYF
NA	TRBV18	TRBJ2-7	NA	TGTGCCAGCTCCCCCACTTCCTCCTACGAGCAGTACTTC	CASSPTSSYEQYF
NA	TRBV7-9	TRBJ2-7	NA	TGTGCCAGCAGCCCTTCTTCTAGCGAGCAGTACTTC	CASSPSSSEQYF
NA	TRBV30	TRBJ1-5	NA	TGTGCCTGGAGCGAATGGGGGGGCCAGCCCCAGCATTTT	CAWSEWGGQPQHF
NA	TRBV5-4	TRBJ2-1	NA	TGTGCCAGCAGCTTGGGACTACGGGATGAGCAGTTCTTC	CASSLGLRDEQFF
TRBD1	TRBV6-1	TRBJ1-2	NA	TGTGCCAGCAGCCCGGGACAGTTCTATGGCTACACCTTC	CASSPGQFYGYTF
TRBD2	TRBV5-6	TRBJ2-3	medium-sized	TGTGCCAGCATCCCGACTAGCGGGGGGGATACTAGCACAGATACGCAGTATTTT	CASIPTSGGDTSTDTQYF
NA	TRBV28	TRBJ2-7	NA	TGTGCCAGCAGTTTACAGGTCGAGCAGTACTTC	CASSLQVEQYF
TRBD1	TRBV19	TRBJ1-3	NA	TGTGCCATTTCGGACAGGGGGAGCTCTGGAAACACCATATATTTT	CAISDRGSSGNTIYF
TRBD2	TRBV2	TRBJ2-3	NA	TGTGCCAGCTCGAGCGGGAGGGCCTGGACAGATACGCAGTATTTT	CASSSGRAWTDTQYF